This TCR beta chain was profiled in a study of identical twins. This clonotype was seen many times. Its antigen is unidentified. From the 5' RACE reads, TCRdb called clonotypes with MiXCR, one entry per CDR3 protein. This table holds around 370,000 distinct CDR3 sequences, around 9% found once. Study-level findings and limits: Whereas memory repertoires showed no such difference, abundant cord blood beta clonotypes carried fewer insertions. It was out-of-frame TCR alpha sharing in monozygotic twins that models underestimated. Some out-of-frame alpha sequences were shared by twins, and these showed excess low generation probability.

Germline CDR1 and CDR2: SEHNR and FQNEAQ (reference sequence). V was clipped by 4 bases and J by 6 bases, with 8 bases between them. The CDR3 loop spans 12 amino acids. The clonotype was recovered from a woman aged 45-65 years in good health. The rearrangement uses TRBV7-9 and TRBJ2-3; no definite D call. Sample: naive T cells sorted from blood. CDR3: CASSSNKDTQYF. The CDR3 region has the DNA TGTGCCAGCAGCTCAAATAAGGATACGCAGTATTTT.